This record covers a single T cell receptor beta chain. The antigen is undetermined. The sample is drawn from a study of shared clonotypes between healthy human individuals. Study outcomes and limitations: Having only a few donors restricted how much genetic and exposure-history diversity was captured.

CDR1 is MDHEN, CDR2 SYDVKM, per germline. The CDR3 extends over 17 amino acids. V was clipped by 5 bases and J by 1 base, with 20 bases between them. Assay execution proceeded at the deep level. How the authors handled the data: ImmunoSEQ yielded junction-only sequences lacking quality scores, so filtering differed. Assay used: immunoSEQ multiplex PCR; TCRdb lists only in-frame clones, some missing. V and J calls and clone size are as listed in that table; D and trimming were resolved from the DNA. Among millions of clones listed, around nine tenths were seen once. V usage is TRBV28 and J usage is TRBJ1-1; no definite D call. This receptor was taken from a man between 18 and 29 years old in good health. Sequencing used naive CD4+ T cells sorted from blood. The subset here: CD45RA+ positively selected. The CDR3 DNA sequence: TGTGCCAGCAGTCCCCCGGCGACCGGGGTAGGGAACACTGAAGCTTTCTTT. Protein product: CASSPPATGVGNTEAFF.